The 18 T cell receptor beta chains given below trace back to one sample, sequenced in a study of vaccination effects on CD4 cells after COVID-19. Antigens of these TCRs are unknown. Within the ViraFEST assay, antigen-specific CD4+ T cells underwent expansion with viral peptide pools prior to sequencing. Following a roughly ten-day culture, CD4+ T cells were purified. Participants were given two doses of BNT162b2 or mRNA-1273 vaccine. The protocol was immunoSEQ multiplex PCR, while the TCRdb copy is restricted to in-frame clones and leaves out a portion. The sample holds tens of thousands of clones, approximately 80% seen once. The sequences come from CD4+ T cells from PBMCs cultured with HCoV-229E spike peptides, collected after COVID-19 vaccination. All receptors derive from a human donor who received a COVID-19 vaccine.

V gene TRBV3-1 (or the pseudogene TRBV3-2) combines with J gene TRBJ2-3, with a weak D call TRBD2 (5 bases). The V and J ends lost 4 bases and 1 base respectively, with 21 bases between them. In germline, CDR1 is LGHDT, CDR2 YNNKEL (reference sequence). The CDR3 is 18 amino acids. CDR3 DNA: TGTGCCAGCAGCCCGAGGAGGAACACGGCCCAGGGCACAGATACGCAGTATTTT. Translation: CASSPRRNTAQGTDTQYF.

The chain recombines TRBV29-1 with TRBJ1-5; maybe TRBD1 (5 bases). CDR1 is SQVTM and CDR2 is ANQGSEA in the germline V gene. The CDR3 has 13 amino acids. V dropped 4 bases and J dropped 0 bases, with 7 bases sitting between them. CDR3 loop: CSVGTSSNQPQHF. DNA of the CDR3: TGCAGCGTTGGGACAAGTAGCAATCAGCCCCAGCATTTT.

V and J are TRBV7-2 and TRBJ2-6; D remains ambiguous. The germline V gene has CDR1 SGHTA and CDR2 FQGNSA. The V and J ends lost 1 base and 0 bases respectively, with 10 bases between them. The CDR3 is made up of 17 amino acids. CDR3 in amino acids: CASSLVGYNSGANVLTF. As DNA, the CDR3 is TGTGCCAGCAGCTTAGTGGGGTACAACTCTGGGGCCAACGTCCTGACTTTC.

V is TRBV2 and J is TRBJ2-7; D unresolved. The V end lost 3 bases, the J end lost 3 bases, and 6 bases lay between the germline ends. CDR1 is SNHLY, CDR2 FYNNEI, per germline. This CDR3 has 12 residues. CDR3 in amino acids: CASSDMSYEQYV. The CDR3 DNA is TGTGCCAGCAGTGACATGAGCTACGAGCAGTACGTC.

V and J are TRBV2 and TRBJ1-1; no reliable D call. The CDR3 totals 12 residues. Germline V lookup: CDR1 SNHLY, CDR2 FYNNEI. The germline V and J ends were trimmed by 5 bases and 4 bases, with 8 bases remaining between them. The CDR3 bases are TGTGCCAGCAGTTTTTTCCCCACTGAAGCTTTCTTT. Its translation: CASSFFPTEAFF.

This clone occurred a few times. The chain employs TRBV5-1 and TRBJ1-5, with D maybe TRBD1 (5 bases). Trimming pared 2 bases from V and 2 bases from J, leaving 11 bases between. The CDR3 consists of 15 residues. The germline gives CDR1 SGHRS, CDR2 YFSETQ. The CDR3 DNA reads TGCGCCAGCAGCTTACAACCGGGGGGCAATCAGCCCCAGCATTTT. Its protein product is CASSLQPGGNQPQHF.

The chain uses TRBV18 and TRBJ2-7; D may be TRBD2 (5 bases). Trimming shortened V by 3 bases and J by 7 bases, and 13 bases separated the two germline ends. The CDR3 loop spans 13 amino acids. Germline CDR1 KGHSH, CDR2 LQKENI. The CDR3 is CASSPTKAGEQYV. For the CDR3, the DNA is TGTGCCAGCTCACCGACTAAAGCCGGGGAGCAGTACGTC.

This clone showed up just a few times. The chain recombines TRBV5-1 with TRBJ1-1, with D possibly TRBD1 on 5 matching bases. This CDR3 region has 14 residues. V shed 5 bases and J shed 4 bases, with 15 bases lying between them. Germline-derived CDR1 and CDR2 are SGHRS and YFSETQ. The CDR3 coding sequence is TGCGCCAGCAGGTACAGCGCCGGGGGCACTGAAGCTTTCTTT. It encodes CASRYSAGGTEAFF.

The chain couples TRBV20-1 to TRBJ2-1, with TRBD2 identical over 11 bases. The CDR3 is 11 residues long. V shed 2 bases and J 15 bases; nucleotides not matched to a gene: 3. The germline V gene has CDR1 DFQATT and CDR2 SNEGSKA (reference sequence). This CDR3 is CSARLAGGLFF. The CDR3 bases are TGCAGTGCTAGACTAGCGGGGGGTCTGTTCTTC.

The CDR3 loop is CASSSTYGQGGEQYV. In DNA, the CDR3 is TGTGCCAGCAGCTCGACTTACGGACAGGGGGGCGAGCAGTACGTC. The J gene is TRBJ2-7, the V gene TRBV5-4; TRBD1 matches at 10 bases. Per germline, CDR1 SGHNT and CDR2 YYREEE (reference sequence). The ends lost 3 bases at V and 6 bases at J; junction bases unmatched: 9. CDR3 length equals 15 residues.

V is TRBV18 and J is TRBJ2-3; 12 bases match TRBD2. Germline-derived CDR1 and CDR2 are KGHSH and LQKENI. This CDR3 is built from 16 residues. Germline trimming cut 5 bases from V and 0 bases from J; bases unmatched to any gene: 3. The CDR3 region is CASSSLAGGSTDTQYF. CDR3 DNA: TGTGCCAGCTCATCACTAGCGGGGGGTAGCACAGATACGCAGTATTTT.

The J gene is TRBJ2-5, the V gene TRBV5-1, with D possibly TRBD1 on 6 matching bases. Germline V CDR1 and CDR2: SGHRS, YFSETQ. The V and J ends lost 2 bases and 5 bases respectively, with 13 bases between them. CDR3 size: 14 residues. CDR3 DNA: TGCGCCAGCAGCTTCAGGGGCGAGGAGGAGACCCAGTACTTC. It is translated as CASSFRGEEETQYF.

The chain carries TRBV6-1 and TRBJ1-4, with 7 bases fitting TRBD1. The ends lost 2 bases at V and 3 bases at J; junction bases unmatched: 6. Germline lookup yields CDR1 MNHNS and CDR2 SASEGT. This CDR3 contains 16 residues. The CDR3 DNA reads as TGTGCCAGCAGTGAATTTCAGGGGGTGGCTAATGAAAAACTGTTTTTT. Encoded protein: CASSEFQGVANEKLFF.

The chain couples TRBV9 to TRBJ2-6, with D unresolved. The germline gives CDR1 SGDLS, CDR2 YYNGEE. The CDR3 runs 13 residues. The V gene lost 2 bases and the J gene lost 2 bases, with 2 bases spanning the gap. The CDR3 DNA reads TGTGCCAGCAGCGTCCCTGGGGCCAACGTCCTGACTTTC. This sequence encodes CASSVPGANVLTF.

V and J are TRBV2 and TRBJ1-2, with TRBD1 matching 8 bases. This CDR3 is 13 amino acids long. Looked up from germline, CDR1 is SNHLY and CDR2 is FYNNEI. The J segment lost 2 bases and the V segment lost 6 bases, leaving 2 bases of the junction unmatched. The CDR3 protein is CASRQGENYGYTF. CDR3 nucleotides: TGTGCCAGCAGACAGGGGGAGAACTATGGCTACACCTTC.

In this sample, this clone turned up a few times. The chain links TRBV11-2 to TRBJ2-7, with D unclear. Trimming shortened V by 3 bases and J by 3 bases, and 6 bases separated the two germline ends. This CDR3 contains 12 residues. Germline V gene sequence: CDR1 SGHAT, CDR2 FQNNGV. CDR3: CASSFGGYEQYV. The CDR3 nucleotides read TGTGCCAGCAGCTTCGGTGGCTACGAGCAGTACGTC.

The genes are TRBV19 and TRBJ2-5, with 8 bases aligning to TRBD1. With V trimmed by 3 bases and J by 1 base, 7 bases remained unmatched. The CDR3 has 16 residues. Germline-derived CDR1 and CDR2 are LNHDA and SQIVND (reference sequence). The CDR3 here is CASSIPGQGIQETQYF. Here the CDR3 DNA reads TGTGCCAGTAGTATCCCAGGACAGGGCATCCAAGAGACCCAGTACTTC.

This chain links TRBV10-1 with TRBJ2-3, with D maybe TRBD1 (5 bases). V gave up 0 bases and J gave up 10 bases, with 8 bases separating them. From germline, CDR1 is WNHNN and CDR2 SYGVQD (reference sequence). The CDR3 is 12 amino acids. In nucleotides, the CDR3 is TGCGCCAGCAGTGAGTCCGGCAGGGCGCAGTATTTT. Amino acids: CASSESGRAQYF.